Listed below are T cell receptor beta chains from one sample, sequenced in a study of identical twins. TCRdb analysed the 5' RACE reads with MiXCR anew, one entry per CDR3 protein. The table records more than 600,000 distinct CDR3 sequences, over 15% of them present only once. These same data were also listed under a study on T cells expressing NK-cell markers.

The specimen sequenced was PBMCs. The receptor source for this set is a woman aged 18-30 years in good health. Each CDR3 is given with its conserved first and last residue. The D gene is left open where the match is weak. Clone size is shown for a subset of rows, as once, few, many or a class of expanded clone.

d_call	v_call	j_call	clone_size	cdr3_nt	cdr3_aa
NA	TRBV7-9	TRBJ2-7	few	TGTGCCAGCAGCATCGGGGACCCCTTTCCCTACGAGCAGTACTTC	CASSIGDPFPYEQYF
NA	TRBV6-2/TRBV6-3	TRBJ2-7	NA	TGTGCCAGCAAAGAAGGGACGGAGAGCTCCTACGAGCAGTACTTC	CASKEGTESSYEQYF
NA	TRBV9	TRBJ2-1	NA	TGTGCCAGCAGACCTAGGGTTCGACAGGCATACAATGAGCAGTTCTTC	CASRPRVRQAYNEQFF
NA	TRBV6-4	TRBJ2-1	NA	TGTGCCAGCAGTGAGACTAGCTACAATGAGCAGTTCTTC	CASSETSYNEQFF
NA	TRBV6-5	TRBJ2-1	few	TGTGCCAGCAGTTACTTAGAAAACAATGAGCAGTTCTTC	CASSYLENNEQFF
NA	TRBV3-1	TRBJ2-7	NA	TGTGCCAGCAGCCAATCCGCCGCCCCTCGGCAGTACTTC	CASSQSAAPRQYF
NA	TRBV14	TRBJ2-1	few	TGTGCCAGCAGCCAAGACCGCGGGACGACCCACAATGAGCAGTTCTTC	CASSQDRGTTHNEQFF
NA	TRBV10-3	TRBJ2-3	few	TGTGCCATCAGTGAGTCTAGTCCAACAGATACGCAGTATTTT	CAISESSPTDTQYF
NA	TRBV9	TRBJ2-7	NA	TGTGCCAGCAGCGCCCCAGGGGTCAGGGACGAGCAGTACTTC	CASSAPGVRDEQYF
TRBD1	TRBV20-1	TRBJ2-5	few	TGCAGTGCCGACAGGGGGCCCCAAGAGACCCAGTACTTC	CSADRGPQETQYF
NA	TRBV4-3	TRBJ2-3	few	TGCGCCAGCAGCCAAGAATCCAGCGGGAGCACAGATACGCAGTATTTT	CASSQESSGSTDTQYF
NA	TRBV12-3/TRBV12-4	TRBJ2-7	few	TGTGCCAGCAGTTCCCCTTCAGGCATCTACGAGCAGTACTTC	CASSSPSGIYEQYF
TRBD2	TRBV5-4	TRBJ2-2	NA	TGTGCCAGCAGCGGGGACTCTCGGACTAGCGGAGACACCGGGGAGCTGTTTTTT	CASSGDSRTSGDTGELFF
NA	TRBV12-3/TRBV12-4	TRBJ1-5	many	TGTGCCAGCACAGGCCTTAGCAATCAGCCCCAGCATTTT	CASTGLSNQPQHF
NA	TRBV6-2/TRBV6-3	TRBJ2-3	many	TGTGCCAGCATCCGAGGGACGCCGCCAGATACGCAGTATTTT	CASIRGTPPDTQYF
TRBD2	TRBV7-3	TRBJ2-7	many	TGTGCCAGCAGCTTAACGGGACTAACATACGAGCAGTACTTC	CASSLTGLTYEQYF
NA	TRBV9	TRBJ2-7	NA	TGTGCCAGCAGCGTAGATAGGGAGAGTAAGTCCCACGAGCAGTACTTC	CASSVDRESKSHEQYF
TRBD1	TRBV29-1	TRBJ2-5	few	TGCAGCGTTGATCCCGGGACAGGCGAAGAGACCCAGTACTTC	CSVDPGTGEETQYF
NA	TRBV12-3/TRBV12-4	TRBJ2-1	NA	TGTGCCAGCAGTTTAGTCGTATCGTTAGCTGAGCGGTTCTTC	CASSLVVSLAERFF
TRBD1	TRBV27	TRBJ2-6	few	TGTGCCACCGGGGACAGAAAAAGCTCTGGGGCCAACGTCCTGACTTTC	CATGDRKSSGANVLTF
TRBD1	TRBV12-3/TRBV12-4	TRBJ1-5	few	TGTGCCAGCAGTTTAGAGTTCGCGACAGGGGGTCAGCCCCAGCATTTT	CASSLEFATGGQPQHF
TRBD1	TRBV6-1	TRBJ2-3	NA	TGTGCCAGCAGACCTGACAGGGTTAGCACAGATACGCAGTATTTT	CASRPDRVSTDTQYF
TRBD1	TRBV29-1	TRBJ2-1	NA	TGCAGCGTGGGACAGGGAAATGAGCAGTTCTTC	CSVGQGNEQFF
TRBD2	TRBV29-1	TRBJ2-3	few	TGCAGCGCACCCGTAAGCGGGGGAGAAGTTACGCAGTATTTT	CSAPVSGGEVTQYF
TRBD2	TRBV29-1	TRBJ2-1	NA	TGCAGCGTTGAGGGGACTAGCGGAAGCTCCTACAATGAGCAGTTCTTC	CSVEGTSGSSYNEQFF
TRBD1	TRBV24-1	TRBJ2-5	few	TGTGCCACCAGTGATGCGGACAGGGGGCAAGAGACCCAGTACTTC	CATSDADRGQETQYF
TRBD2	TRBV10-3	TRBJ2-1	many	TGTGCCATCGGGACTCGGACTAGCGACCAGAACGAGCAGTTCTTC	CAIGTRTSDQNEQFF
NA	TRBV7-8	TRBJ2-1	NA	TGTGCCAGCAGCTTCTCCCGCAGCGATGAGCAGTTCTTC	CASSFSRSDEQFF
TRBD1	TRBV6-1	TRBJ1-1	NA	TGTGCCAGCAGCCCAATCACACGCCAGGGGGGAGCTTTCTTT	CASSPITRQGGAFF
TRBD1	TRBV5-6	TRBJ1-4	NA	TGTGCCAGCAGCGGAGGGACAGTGGTAACTAATGAAAAACTGTTTTTT	CASSGGTVVTNEKLFF
NA	TRBV12-3/TRBV12-4	TRBJ2-5	NA	TGTGCCAGCAGTTTAGGGATTGGTTCTTTGGGGACCCAGTACTTC	CASSLGIGSLGTQYF
NA	TRBV12-3/TRBV12-4	TRBJ2-7	NA	TGTGCCAGCAGCCCTGGGGGAGCGCGGGACGAGCAGTACTTC	CASSPGGARDEQYF
TRBD2	TRBV6-2/TRBV6-3	TRBJ2-1	few	TGTGCCAGCAAGCGGGAGCCCCACAATGAGCAGTTCTTC	CASKREPHNEQFF
TRBD2	TRBV20-1	TRBJ2-5	NA	TGCAGTGCTTCGTCTAGCGGACAAGAGACCCAGTACTTC	CSASSSGQETQYF
TRBD2	TRBV20-1	TRBJ2-7	NA	TGCAGTGTGGGGGAGGGTTCCTACGAGCAGTACTTC	CSVGEGSYEQYF
TRBD1	TRBV12-3/TRBV12-4	TRBJ1-5	few	TGTGCCAGCAATAACAGGGGCCAGCCCCAGCATTTT	CASNNRGQPQHF
NA	TRBV11-1	TRBJ2-1	few	TGTGCCAGCAGTCACAGCCCACTAGCTGCTAGCTCCTACAATGAGCAGTTCTTC	CASSHSPLAASSYNEQFF
TRBD1	TRBV20-1	TRBJ1-1	few	TGCAGTGCTAGAGCCCAGACAGGGGGAGTAACTGAAGCTTTCTTT	CSARAQTGGVTEAFF
TRBD2	TRBV20-1	TRBJ2-1	NA	TGCAGTGCTACCTGGACTAGCGGGAGATACAATGAGCAGTTCTTC	CSATWTSGRYNEQFF
TRBD2	TRBV7-9	TRBJ2-1	few	TGTGCCAGCAGCTCACCCCTAGCGGTGAATGAGCAGTTCTTC	CASSSPLAVNEQFF
TRBD2	TRBV10-3	TRBJ2-7	few	TGTGCCATCGGATCTAGGACTAGCGAGAGTTACGAGCAGTACTTC	CAIGSRTSESYEQYF
NA	TRBV20-1	TRBJ2-5	few	TGCAGTGCCCCGGTCAGGGCGGGGAGCCAGTACTTC	CSAPVRAGSQYF
TRBD1	TRBV12-3/TRBV12-4	TRBJ2-2	NA	TGTGCCAGCAGCCCCGGGACAGGTACCGGGGAGCTGTTTTTT	CASSPGTGTGELFF
TRBD1	TRBV29-1	TRBJ2-1	few	TGCAGCGAGACATCACGGACAGGGACCTACAATGAGCAGTTCTTC	CSETSRTGTYNEQFF
NA	TRBV12-3/TRBV12-4	TRBJ2-1	NA	TGTGCCAGCAGTTTTGACAGGATGTTACGAAATGAGCAGTTCTTC	CASSFDRMLRNEQFF
TRBD2	TRBV7-2	TRBJ2-1	NA	TGTGCCAGCAGCCGAGGGGGACTAGCGGGAGGTTCTGAGCAGTTCTTC	CASSRGGLAGGSEQFF
NA	TRBV12-3/TRBV12-4	TRBJ2-4	NA	TGTGCCAGCAGTTCTCCTAGCGAGCTAGCCAAAAACATTCAGTACTTC	CASSSPSELAKNIQYF
NA	TRBV7-2	TRBJ2-7	NA	TGTGCCAGCAGCCCTCAGGGGGGCAGCGGGAGAGCCTACGAGCAGTACTTC	CASSPQGGSGRAYEQYF
NA	TRBV15	TRBJ2-1	few	TGTGCCACCAGCAGAGGGGATCGGGACCAAGCCAATGAGCAGTTCTTC	CATSRGDRDQANEQFF
TRBD1	TRBV7-3	TRBJ2-2	NA	TGTGCCAGCAGCTCCGGGGACAGCTATAACACCGGGGAGCTGTTTTTT	CASSSGDSYNTGELFF
NA	TRBV14	TRBJ1-1	NA	TGTGCCAGCAGCCAACTAGGGAGGAGCGCTGAAGCTTTCTTT	CASSQLGRSAEAFF
NA	TRBV12-5	TRBJ2-7	NA	TGTGCTAGTGGTTCCTTCGAGACAGGCTACGAGCAGTACTTC	CASGSFETGYEQYF
NA	TRBV2	TRBJ1-5	few	TGTGCCAGCAGTGAGTTCGGGGTTCCCAATCAGCCCCAGCATTTT	CASSEFGVPNQPQHF
TRBD2	TRBV20-1	TRBJ2-3	few	TGCAGCCCGACTAGCGGGGCGGTAGATACGCAGTATTTT	CSPTSGAVDTQYF
TRBD2	TRBV7-2	TRBJ2-2	NA	TGTGCCAGCAGCTTAGGCGGCGGGGGGGCCACCGGGGAGCTGTTTTTT	CASSLGGGGATGELFF
NA	TRBV6-2/TRBV6-3	TRBJ2-4	NA	TGTGCCAGCAGTTATCGTCGGACCGATCTAGCCAAAAACATTCAGTACTTC	CASSYRRTDLAKNIQYF
NA	TRBV7-9	TRBJ2-5	few	TGTGCCAGCACCACTTCGACGGGACTAGAGACCCAGTACTTC	CASTTSTGLETQYF
TRBD1	TRBV10-3	TRBJ2-3	NA	TGTGCCACCCACAACCGACAGGGTGCGACAGATACGCAGTATTTT	CATHNRQGATDTQYF
TRBD1	TRBV7-2	TRBJ1-5	few	TGTGCCAGCAGCGTTACAGGGGACCAGCCCCAGCATTTT	CASSVTGDQPQHF